The clone carrying this T cell receptor beta chain was seen once. This sample stems from a study of control samples from healthy donors and cancer patients. The CDR3 is made up of 14 amino acids. CDR1 and CDR2 (germline): SGHDT, YYEEEE. V lost 5 bases to trimming and J lost 10 bases; unmatched junction nucleotides: 11. Here immunoSEQ multiplex PCR was the method, and the copy in TCRdb shows in-frame clones only, minus some. Among about 160,000 clones, 96% were seen once, and the ten largest hold 0.85% to 1.3%. This TCR was recovered from a woman aged 25 to 39 in good health. The rearrangement links TRBV5-6 to TRBJ1-1, with 10 positions matching TRBD1. Sequencing input: blood. CDR3 amino acids: CASRMTGGPLGAFF. In DNA, the CDR3 is TGTGCCAGCAGGATGACAGGGGGCCCTCTGGGAGCTTTCTTT.